The clone carrying this TCR beta chain was picked up many times. The data were taken from a study of regulatory T cells in long-lasting Graves disease. Construction of the TCR beta libraries employed iRepertoire HTBI primers in conjunction with Arm-PCR of CDR3 regions. As originally analysed: Across samples, over 55 TRBV and some 15 TRBJ segments were found. One entry per CDR3 protein, called by TCRdb with MiXCR from the multiplex PCR reads. The V and J calls reflect TCRdb's pipeline rather than the authors' work. This table holds approximately 380,000 distinct CDR3 sequences, 20% found once. The germline CDR1 and CDR2 sequences are SGHTA and FQGNSA. CDR3 size: 13 residues. The V and J ends lost 6 bases and 6 bases, in that order; junction bases with no gene match: 6. The time point was: persistent/refractory GD, antithyroid drugs over 5 years with positive TRAb. Researchers made the TCR library from RNA that was extracted from PBMCs. Doctors identified Graves' disease using the American Thyroid Association guidelines. Patients came from an endocrinology department in Xi'an, China.

This specimen was peripheral blood mononuclear cells (PBMCs), taken when the disease was refractory, from a patient treated with antithyroid drugs. The chain has TRBV7-2 and TRBJ1-2, with 8 bases fitting TRBD1. This TCR was recovered from a female donor with Graves disease. The CDR3 protein is CASRRQGSDGYTF. The CDR3 nucleotides read TGTGCCAGCAGGCGACAGGGGTCGGATGGCTACACCTTC.